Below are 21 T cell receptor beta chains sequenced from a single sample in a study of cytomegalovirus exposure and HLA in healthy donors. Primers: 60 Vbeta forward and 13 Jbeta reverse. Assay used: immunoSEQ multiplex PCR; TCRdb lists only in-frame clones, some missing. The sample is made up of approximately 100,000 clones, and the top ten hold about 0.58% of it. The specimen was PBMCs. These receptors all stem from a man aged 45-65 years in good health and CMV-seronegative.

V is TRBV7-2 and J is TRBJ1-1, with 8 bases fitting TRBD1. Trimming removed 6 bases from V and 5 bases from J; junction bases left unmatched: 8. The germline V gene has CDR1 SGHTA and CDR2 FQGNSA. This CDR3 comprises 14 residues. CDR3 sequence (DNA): TGTGCCAGCAGGCTTCAGGGGGCGATTACTGAAGCTTTCTTT. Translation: CASRLQGAITEAFF.

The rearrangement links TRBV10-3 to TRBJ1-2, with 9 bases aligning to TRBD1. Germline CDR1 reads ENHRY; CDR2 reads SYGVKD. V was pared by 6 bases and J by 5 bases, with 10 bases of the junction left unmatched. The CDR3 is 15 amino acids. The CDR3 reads CAISGRGQGGYGYTF. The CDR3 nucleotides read TGTGCCATCAGCGGCCGGGGACAGGGTGGTTATGGCTACACCTTC.

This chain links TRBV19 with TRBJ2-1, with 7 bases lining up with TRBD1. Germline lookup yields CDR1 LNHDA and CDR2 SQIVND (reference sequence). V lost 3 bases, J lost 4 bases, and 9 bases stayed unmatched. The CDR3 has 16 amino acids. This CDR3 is CASSIDRAPLYNEQFF. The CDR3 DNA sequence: TGTGCCAGTAGTATTGACAGGGCCCCCCTTTACAATGAGCAGTTCTTC.

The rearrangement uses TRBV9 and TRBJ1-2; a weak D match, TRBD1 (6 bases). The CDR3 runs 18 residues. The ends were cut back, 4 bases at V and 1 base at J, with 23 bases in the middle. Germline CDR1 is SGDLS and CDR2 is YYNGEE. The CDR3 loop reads CASSNIWTDDTINYGYTF. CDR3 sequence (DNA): TGTGCCAGCAGCAACATTTGGACAGACGATACGATTAACTATGGCTACACCTTC.

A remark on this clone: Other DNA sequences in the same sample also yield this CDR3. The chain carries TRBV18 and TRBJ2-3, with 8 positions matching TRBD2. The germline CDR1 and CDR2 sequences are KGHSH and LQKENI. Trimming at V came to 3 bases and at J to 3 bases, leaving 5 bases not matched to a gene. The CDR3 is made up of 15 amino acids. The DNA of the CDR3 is TGTGCCAGCTCACCCCTTGCGGGGGGAACAGATACGCAGTATTTT. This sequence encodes CASSPLAGGTDTQYF.

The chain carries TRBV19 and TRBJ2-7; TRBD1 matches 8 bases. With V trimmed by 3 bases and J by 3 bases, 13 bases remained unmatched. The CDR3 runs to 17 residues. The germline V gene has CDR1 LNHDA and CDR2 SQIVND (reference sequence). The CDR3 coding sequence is TGTGCCAGTAGTATGCAGGGGGCCGGAGGAGTTGGCTACGAGCAGTACTTC. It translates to CASSMQGAGGVGYEQYF.

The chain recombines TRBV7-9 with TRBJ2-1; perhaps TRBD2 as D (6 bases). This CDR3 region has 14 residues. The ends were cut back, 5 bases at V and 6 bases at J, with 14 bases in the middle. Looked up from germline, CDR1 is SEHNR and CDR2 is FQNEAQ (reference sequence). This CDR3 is CASSLRTTPNEQFF. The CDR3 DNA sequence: TGTGCCAGCAGCCTACGGACTACCCCCAATGAGCAGTTCTTC.

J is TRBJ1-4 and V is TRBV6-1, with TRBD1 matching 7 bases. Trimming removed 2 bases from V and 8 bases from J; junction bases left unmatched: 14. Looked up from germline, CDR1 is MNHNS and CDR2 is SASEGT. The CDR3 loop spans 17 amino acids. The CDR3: CASSEIADRVVGEKLFF. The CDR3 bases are TGTGCCAGCAGTGAAATCGCCGACAGGGTCGTCGGAGAAAAACTGTTTTTT.

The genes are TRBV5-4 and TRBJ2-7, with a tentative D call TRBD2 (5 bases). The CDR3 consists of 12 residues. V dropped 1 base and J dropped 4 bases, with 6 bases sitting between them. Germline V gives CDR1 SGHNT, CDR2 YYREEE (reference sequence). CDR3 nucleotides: TGTGCCAGCAGCTTGAGCGGTTACGAGCAGTACTTC. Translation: CASSLSGYEQYF.

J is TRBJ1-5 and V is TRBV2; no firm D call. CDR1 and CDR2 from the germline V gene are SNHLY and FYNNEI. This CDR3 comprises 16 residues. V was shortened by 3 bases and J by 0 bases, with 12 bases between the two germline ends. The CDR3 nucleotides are TGTGCCAGCAGTGATCAGGCAGGTAGTAGCAATCAGCCCCAGCATTTT. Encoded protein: CASSDQAGSSNQPQHF.

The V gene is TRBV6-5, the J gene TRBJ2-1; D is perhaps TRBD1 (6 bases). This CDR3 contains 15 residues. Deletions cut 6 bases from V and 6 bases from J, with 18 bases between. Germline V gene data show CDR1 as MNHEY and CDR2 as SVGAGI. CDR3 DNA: TGTGCCAGCAGCGGCGAGAGATTGGACAGCAATGAGCAGTTCTTC. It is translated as CASSGERLDSNEQFF.

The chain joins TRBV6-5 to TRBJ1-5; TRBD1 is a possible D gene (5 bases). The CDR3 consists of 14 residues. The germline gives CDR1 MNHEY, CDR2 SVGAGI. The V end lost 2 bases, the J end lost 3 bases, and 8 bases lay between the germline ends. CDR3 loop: CASSYRRDNQPQHF. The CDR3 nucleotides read TGTGCCAGCAGTTACCGCAGGGACAATCAGCCCCAGCATTTT.

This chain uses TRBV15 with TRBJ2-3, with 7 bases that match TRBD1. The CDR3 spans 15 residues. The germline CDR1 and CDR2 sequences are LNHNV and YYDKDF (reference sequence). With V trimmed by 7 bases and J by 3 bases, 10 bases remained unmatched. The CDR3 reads CATTREGRGTDTQYF. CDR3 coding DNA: TGTGCCACCACCCGAGAGGGCAGGGGGACAGATACGCAGTATTTT.

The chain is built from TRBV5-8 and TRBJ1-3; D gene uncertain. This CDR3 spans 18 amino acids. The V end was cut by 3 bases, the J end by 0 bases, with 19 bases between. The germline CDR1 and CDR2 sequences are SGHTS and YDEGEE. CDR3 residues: CASSSDLGLPISGNTIYF. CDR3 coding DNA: TGTGCCAGCAGCTCCGATCTGGGCCTGCCCATCTCTGGAAACACCATATATTTT.

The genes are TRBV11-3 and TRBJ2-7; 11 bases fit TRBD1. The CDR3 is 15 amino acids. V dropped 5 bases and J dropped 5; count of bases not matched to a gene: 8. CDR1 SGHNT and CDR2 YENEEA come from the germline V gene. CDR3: CASSPGGTGGNEQYF. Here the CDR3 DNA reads TGTGCCAGCAGCCCAGGAGGGACAGGGGGAAACGAGCAGTACTTC.

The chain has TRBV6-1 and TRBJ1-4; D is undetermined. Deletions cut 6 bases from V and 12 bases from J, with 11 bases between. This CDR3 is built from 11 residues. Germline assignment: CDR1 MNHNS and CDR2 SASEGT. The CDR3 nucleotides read TGTGCCAGCAGGAGGGTGCTTCAACTGTTTTTT. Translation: CASRRVLQLFF.

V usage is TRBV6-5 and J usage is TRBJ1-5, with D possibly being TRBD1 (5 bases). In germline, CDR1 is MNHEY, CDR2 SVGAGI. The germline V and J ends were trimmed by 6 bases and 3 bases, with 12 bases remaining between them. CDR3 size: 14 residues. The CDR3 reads CASSQGFNNQPQHF. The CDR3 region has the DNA TGTGCCAGCAGCCAGGGTTTTAACAATCAGCCCCAGCATTTT.

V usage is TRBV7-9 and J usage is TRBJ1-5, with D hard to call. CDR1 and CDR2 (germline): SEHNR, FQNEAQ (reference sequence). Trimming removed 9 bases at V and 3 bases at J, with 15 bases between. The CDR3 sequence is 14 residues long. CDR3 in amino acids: CASPPPESNQPQHF. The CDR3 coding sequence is TGTGCCAGTCCACCCCCCGAGTCCAATCAGCCCCAGCATTTT.

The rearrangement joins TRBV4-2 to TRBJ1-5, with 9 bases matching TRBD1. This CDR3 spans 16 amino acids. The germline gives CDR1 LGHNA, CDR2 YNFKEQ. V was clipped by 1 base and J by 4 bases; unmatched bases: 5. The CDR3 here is CASSQVRQGVNQPQHF. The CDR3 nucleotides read TGTGCCAGCAGCCAAGTTAGACAGGGGGTTAATCAGCCCCAGCATTTT.

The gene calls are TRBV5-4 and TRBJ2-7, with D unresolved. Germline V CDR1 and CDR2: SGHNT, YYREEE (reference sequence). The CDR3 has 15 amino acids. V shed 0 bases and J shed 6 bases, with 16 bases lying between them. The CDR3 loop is CASSLAPERSFEQYF. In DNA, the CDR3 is TGTGCCAGCAGCTTGGCTCCGGAGAGATCTTTCGAGCAGTACTTC.

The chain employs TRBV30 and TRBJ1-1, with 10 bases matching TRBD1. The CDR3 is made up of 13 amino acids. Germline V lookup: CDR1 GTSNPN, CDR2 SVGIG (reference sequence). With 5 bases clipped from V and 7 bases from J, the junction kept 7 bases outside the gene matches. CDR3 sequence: CAWHPGDRGEAFF. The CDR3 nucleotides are TGTGCCTGGCACCCTGGGGACAGGGGTGAAGCTTTCTTT. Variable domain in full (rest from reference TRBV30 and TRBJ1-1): SQTIHQWPATLVQPVGSPLSLECTVEGTSNPNLYWYRQAAGRGLQLLFYSVGIGQISSEVPQNLSASRPQDRQFILSSKKLLLSDSGFYLCAWHPGDRGEAFFGQGTRLTVV.